The present T cell receptor (beta chain) was sequenced within a study of T-cell memory formation after mild COVID-19. TCRdb used MiXCR to reprocess the 5' RACE reads, holding one entry per CDR3 protein. This table holds 95,000 to 120,000 distinct CDR3 sequences, about 18% found once. J gave up 9 bases and V 1 base, and 7 bases lay outside the gene matches. Germline V gene sequence: CDR1 SGHTA, CDR2 FQGNSA. This CDR3 is built from 16 residues. Only a few counts were recorded for this clonotype. This rearrangement joins TRBV7-2 to TRBJ2-1; TRBD2 matches 12 bases. The sequence came from a man between 18 and 29 years old who had mild COVID-19 (a few samples of this study predate the infection). Cell type and time point are not known. The specimen was PBMCs or a T cell subset sorted from them (not recorded which). The chain's CDR3 is CASSLVPSGGVIEQFF. CDR3 DNA: TGTGCCAGCAGCTTAGTGCCTAGCGGGGGGGTAATTGAGCAGTTCTTC.